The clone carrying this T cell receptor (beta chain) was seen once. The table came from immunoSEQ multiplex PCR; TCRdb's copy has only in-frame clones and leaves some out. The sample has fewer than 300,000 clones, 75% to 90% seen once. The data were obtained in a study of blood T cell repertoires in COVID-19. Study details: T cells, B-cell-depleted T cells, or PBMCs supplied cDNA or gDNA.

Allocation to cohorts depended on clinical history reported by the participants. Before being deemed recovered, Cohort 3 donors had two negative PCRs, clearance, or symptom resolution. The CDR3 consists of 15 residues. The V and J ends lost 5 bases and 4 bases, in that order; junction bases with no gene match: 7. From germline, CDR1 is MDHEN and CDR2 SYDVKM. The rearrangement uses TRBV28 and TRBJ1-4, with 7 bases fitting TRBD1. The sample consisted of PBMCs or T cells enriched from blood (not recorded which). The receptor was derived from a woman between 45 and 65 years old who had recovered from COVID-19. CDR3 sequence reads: CASSPGGTGNEKLFF. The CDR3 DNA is TGTGCCAGCAGTCCAGGGGGGACGGGTAATGAAAAACTGTTTTTT.